This T cell receptor beta chain was recorded in a study of molecular identifiers for immune sequencing clone quantification. Study conclusions and caveats: Shared barcodes on identical TCR molecules could underestimate the sizes of highly expanded clones.

TCRdb itself ran the PCR reads through MiXCR, one entry per CDR3 protein. This table has nearly 650,000 distinct CDR3 sequences, roughly 23% appearing once. This CDR3 comprises 14 residues. Germline V lookup: CDR1 LNHDA, CDR2 SQIVND (reference sequence). Trimming removed 6 bases from V and 3 bases from J, with 15 bases in between. About this clonotype: Its antigen is as yet unknown.

This receptor was identified in a human donor in good health. Some libraries in this study had Jurkat cell RNA spiked in. Sequencing input: naive CD8+ T cells from blood, with Jurkat cell RNA spiked in. The subset was: FACS-sorted CD8+CD4-CCR7+CD45RA+ naive T cells. The rearrangement links TRBV19 to TRBJ2-7; perhaps TRBD1 as D (6 bases). CDR3 residues: CASSTSRQDYEQYF. The CDR3, as DNA: TGTGCCAGTAGCACTTCCCGACAGGACTACGAGCAGTACTTC.